One and the same sample provided the 9 T cell receptor beta chains below, sequenced in a study of blood T cells in healthy people across ages. For the second PCR, which ran for roughly 7 to 11 cycles, a sample-barcoded 5' primer and a J-beta primer mix were used. TCRdb redid the calling of the 5' RACE reads with MiXCR, one entry per CDR3 protein. The sample lists fewer than 700,000 distinct CDR3 sequences, approximately 40% seen once, with around 30% in the top ten. The sequenced sample consisted of blood. Receptors originate from a man older than 75 in good health.

CDR3 in amino acids: CAWRSSQNIQYF. The CDR3 DNA reads TGTGCCTGGAGGTCCAGTCAAAACATTCAGTACTTC. The gene calls are TRBV30 and TRBJ2-4; unclear D gene. The CDR3 totals 12 residues. Trimming took 3 bases from V and 5 from J, leaving 8 bases between them. Germline CDR1 reads GTSNPN; CDR2 reads SVGIG (reference sequence).

This clonotype came up a few times. The gene calls are TRBV20-1 and TRBJ2-3, with TRBD1 matching over 8 bases. The CDR3 consists of 14 residues. The germline V gene has CDR1 DFQATT and CDR2 SNEGSKA (reference sequence). Trimming cost V 5 bases and J 4 bases; bases outside gene matches: 8. The CDR3 bases are TGCAGTGCTTTGAGGACAGGGAGGTCAGATACGCAGTATTTT. Protein product: CSALRTGRSDTQYF.

The V and J genes are TRBV4-3 and TRBJ2-3; weak D call: TRBD1 (7 bases). The CDR3 loop spans 15 amino acids. Trimming stripped 3 bases from V and 6 bases from J, with 16 bases between. Germline V lookup: CDR1 LGHNA, CDR2 YSLEER. The CDR3: CASSQNVRGRDTQYF. CDR3 in DNA: TGCGCCAGCAGCCAGAACGTCAGGGGGAGGGATACGCAGTATTTT.

The sample holds one count of this clonotype. The V gene is TRBV7-2, the J gene TRBJ2-7; unclear D gene. Trimming removed 5 bases from V and 0 bases from J, with 14 bases in between. This CDR3 has 15 residues. Germline V gives CDR1 SGHTA, CDR2 FQGNSA. In DNA, the CDR3 is TGTGCCAGCAGCCCTGCCGAGTTAGACTCCTACGAGCAGTACTTC. Protein product: CASSPAELDSYEQYF.

This clonotype was picked up a small number of times. This chain uses TRBV3-1 with TRBJ2-7; TRBD2 matches 11 bases. There are 13 residues in the CDR3. The V gene end was trimmed by 4 bases and the J gene end by 4 bases; junction bases not matched to a gene: 0. Germline-derived CDR1 and CDR2 are LGHDT and YNNKEL (reference sequence). The CDR3: CASSRLAGYEQYF. CDR3 nucleotide sequence: TGTGCCAGCAGCCGACTAGCGGGGTACGAGCAGTACTTC.

This clonotype was counted only a few times. The chain links TRBV5-1 to TRBJ2-1; 9 nucleotides line up with TRBD2. The germline gives CDR1 SGHRS, CDR2 YFSETQ. V dropped 7 bases and J dropped 6; count of bases not matched to a gene: 17. There are 17 residues in the CDR3. CDR3 amino acids: CASAVGAIAGVVNEQFF. CDR3 in DNA: TGCGCCAGCGCCGTGGGGGCAATAGCGGGAGTGGTCAATGAGCAGTTCTTC.

The chain is built from TRBV7-7 and TRBJ2-2; maybe TRBD1 (5 bases). This CDR3 region has 14 residues. The ends were cut back, 5 bases at V and 1 base at J, with 8 bases in the middle. Per the germline V gene, CDR1 is SSHAT and CDR2 is FNYEAQ (reference sequence). CDR3 region: CASSLRENTGELFF. CDR3 DNA sequence: TGTGCCAGCAGCCTCAGGGAGAACACCGGGGAGCTGTTTTTT.

This clonotype has a handful of counts. The chain employs TRBV2 and TRBJ2-3; D is unresolved. The length of the CDR3 is 12 residues. V lost 8 bases, J lost 5 bases, and 11 bases lay in between. Germline lookup yields CDR1 SNHLY and CDR2 FYNNEI. The CDR3 nucleotides are TGTGCCAGCGGGGTGATTCGAGATACGCAGTATTTT. Protein: CASGVIRDTQYF.

The rearrangement links TRBV27 to TRBJ2-1; TRBD2 aligns across 11 bases. The germline gives CDR1 MNHEY, CDR2 SMNVEV (reference sequence). V lost 5 bases, J lost 7 bases, and 7 bases stayed unmatched. There are 15 residues in the CDR3. CDR3: CASSITSGSRNEQFF. As DNA, the CDR3 is TGTGCCAGCAGTATAACTAGCGGGAGTCGGAATGAGCAGTTCTTC.